This section outlines one T cell receptor beta chain sequence together with its context. Germline V CDR1 and CDR2: KGHSH, LQKENI. V was shortened by 3 bases and J by 3 bases, with 9 bases between the two germline ends. CDR3 length equals 13 residues. The data derive from a study of OX40 agonist ivuxolimab in advanced cancers. Sampling times: baseline, cycle 4 day 1, cycle 7 day 1. The data were produced by immunoSEQ multiplex PCR, yet TCRdb's version contains in-frame clones alone and is incomplete. The data hold just under 100,000 clones, with approximately 94% observed a single time. This material consisted of CD4+ or CD8+ T cells sorted from blood, taken in a trial of the OX40 agonist ivuxolimab. V usage is TRBV18 and J usage is TRBJ2-7, with unresolved D. The clonotype was recovered from an adult with an advanced solid tumor such as melanoma, head and neck, liver or kidney cancer. CDR3 DNA sequence: TGTGCCAGCTCACCGGAAAACAACTACGAGCAGTACTTC. Its protein is CASSPENNYEQYF.